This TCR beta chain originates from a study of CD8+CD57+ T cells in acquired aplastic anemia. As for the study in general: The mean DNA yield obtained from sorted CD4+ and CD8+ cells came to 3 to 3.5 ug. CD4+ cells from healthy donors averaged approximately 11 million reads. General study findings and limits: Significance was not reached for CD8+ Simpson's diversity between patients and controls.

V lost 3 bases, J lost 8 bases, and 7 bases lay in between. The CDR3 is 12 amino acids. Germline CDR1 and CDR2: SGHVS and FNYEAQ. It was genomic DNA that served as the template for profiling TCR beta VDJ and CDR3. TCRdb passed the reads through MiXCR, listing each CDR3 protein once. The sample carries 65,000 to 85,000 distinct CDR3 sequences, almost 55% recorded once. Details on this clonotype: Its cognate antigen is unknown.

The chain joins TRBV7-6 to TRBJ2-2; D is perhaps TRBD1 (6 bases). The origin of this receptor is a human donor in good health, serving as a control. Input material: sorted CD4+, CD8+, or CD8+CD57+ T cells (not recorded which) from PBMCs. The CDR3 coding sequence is TGTGCCAGCAGCTTCGACAGGGGGGAGCTGTTTTTT. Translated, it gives CASSFDRGELFF.